This T cell receptor (beta chain) originates from a study of cytomegalovirus exposure and HLA in healthy donors. Repertoires were generated with immunoSEQ multiplex PCR, while TCRdb's copy carries only in-frame clones and drops some. The sample holds under 250,000 clones, approximately 82% seen once. The germline V gene encodes CDR1 MGHDK and CDR2 SYGVNS. This CDR3 spans 14 amino acids. Trimming removed 2 bases from V and 8 bases from J, with 16 bases in between. Sequencing was performed on PBMCs. This TCR derives from a woman under 30 in good health and CMV-seronegative. This rearrangement joins TRBV25-1 to TRBJ2-7, with D unclear. This CDR3 is CASSEGDSRLQQYF. CDR3 DNA: TGTGCCAGCAGTGAAGGTGACTCCCGGTTGCAGCAGTACTTC.